One sample yielded the 11 T cell receptor beta chains listed below, sequenced in a study of control samples from healthy donors and cancer patients. Using immunoSEQ multiplex PCR, the repertoire was profiled, and TCRdb retains in-frame clones only, with some absent. The table shows under 130,000 clones, with around 89% occurring only once. The material sequenced was PBMCs. All receptors come from a man aged 55 to 70 with lung cancer.

This chain connects TRBV5-1 to TRBJ2-2; D unresolved. Trimming left V 8 bases short and J 2 bases short, with 13 bases between. Germline CDR1 reads SGHRS; CDR2 reads YFSETQ. The CDR3 contains 14 residues. The CDR3 loop is CASKWGGNTGELFF. In DNA form, the CDR3 reads TGCGCCAGTAAATGGGGTGGAAACACCGGGGAGCTGTTTTTT.

This chain joins TRBV5-1 and TRBJ2-3; 8 bases fit TRBD1. V lost 0 bases and J lost 4; bases outside the gene matches: 7. This CDR3 comprises 16 residues. Germline loops: CDR1 SGHRS, CDR2 YFSETQ. CDR3 coding DNA: TGCGCCAGCAGCTTGGGCAGGGGGCTCGTGGCAGATACGCAGTATTTT. It codes for CASSLGRGLVADTQYF.

This chain links TRBV27 with TRBJ1-5; possibly TRBD1 for D (5 bases). With 6 bases removed from V and 5 bases from J, the gap between germline ends came to 17 bases. Germline CDR1 is MNHEY and CDR2 is SMNVEV (reference sequence). The CDR3 runs to 15 residues. CDR3 nucleotides: TGTGCCAGCAGAACCGGGACCCAGAGATATCAGCCCCAGCATTTT. Translated: CASRTGTQRYQPQHF.

The genes are TRBV10-3 and TRBJ2-3, with TRBD1 identical over 10 bases. CDR3 length equals 15 residues. CDR1 ENHRY and CDR2 SYGVKD come from the germline V gene. Trimming at V came to 4 bases and at J to 7 bases, leaving 8 bases not matched to a gene. The DNA for the CDR3 is TGTGCCATCAGTGCGGGAGGGACAGGGGAGTATACGCAGTATTTT. This gives the protein CAISAGGTGEYTQYF.

V is TRBV10-3 and J is TRBJ2-7; no firm D call. There are 14 residues in the CDR3. CDR1 is ENHRY and CDR2 is SYGVKD in the germline V gene. V lost 2 bases and J 3 bases, leaving 11 bases between the germline ends. The CDR3, as DNA: TGTGCCATCAGTGAGCAAAAAAACAGCTACGAGCAGTACTTC. The encoded protein is CAISEQKNSYEQYF.

The V and J genes are TRBV29-1 and TRBJ1-3, with 7 bases matching TRBD1. Germline CDR1 reads SQVTM; CDR2 reads ANQGSEA. The CDR3 extends over 14 amino acids. Germline trimming cut 7 bases from V and 3 bases from J; bases unmatched to any gene: 9. In DNA form, the CDR3 reads TGCAGCGCCAGGACAGGCAAATTTGGAAACACCATATATTTT. It encodes CSARTGKFGNTIYF.

The chain combines TRBV5-6 with TRBJ2-7; D not certain. The V and J ends lost 3 bases and 4 bases respectively, with 8 bases between them. CDR3 size: 12 residues. Germline V lookup: CDR1 SGHDT, CDR2 YYEEEE. The CDR3: CASSSTQYEQYF. CDR3 nucleotide sequence: TGTGCCAGCAGCTCGACACAGTACGAGCAGTACTTC.

CDR3 nucleotide sequence: TGCGCCAGCAGCCCATCAGCAGGGACAGGGGTAGAGACCCAGTACTTC. It yields the protein CASSPSAGTGVETQYF. The V call is TRBV4-1, the J call TRBJ2-5; 10 nucleotides match TRBD1. Germline V gene lookup returns CDR1 MGHRA and CDR2 YSYEKL. The trim removed 4 bases at V and 4 bases at J, leaving 9 bases unmatched. The CDR3 consists of 16 residues.

J is TRBJ2-1 and V is TRBV24-1; 8 bases match TRBD1. The CDR3 has 16 residues. Germline V gives CDR1 KGHDR, CDR2 SFDVKD. Trimming removed 3 bases from V and 6 bases from J; junction bases left unmatched: 9. The CDR3 protein is CATSDPGQGRVNEQFF. The CDR3 DNA reads TGTGCCACCAGTGATCCTGGACAGGGACGGGTCAATGAGCAGTTCTTC.

The chain uses TRBV5-4 and TRBJ2-2, with 7 bases that match TRBD1. V lost 4 bases and J lost 2; bases outside the gene matches: 11. The CDR3 sequence is 17 residues long. CDR1 SGHNT and CDR2 YYREEE come from the germline V gene (reference sequence). CDR3 DNA: TGTGCCAGCAGCCCCTACAGGGGCGGCCCTAACACCGGGGAGCTGTTTTTT. Protein product: CASSPYRGGPNTGELFF.

This chain joins TRBV2 and TRBJ2-1; unclear D gene. Germline CDR1 and CDR2: SNHLY and FYNNEI. The CDR3 is 15 residues long. Trimming cost V 3 bases and J 0 bases, with 9 bases left between them. The CDR3 protein is CASSELQFSYNEQFF. CDR3 coding DNA: TGTGCCAGCAGTGAGTTACAGTTCTCCTACAATGAGCAGTTCTTC.